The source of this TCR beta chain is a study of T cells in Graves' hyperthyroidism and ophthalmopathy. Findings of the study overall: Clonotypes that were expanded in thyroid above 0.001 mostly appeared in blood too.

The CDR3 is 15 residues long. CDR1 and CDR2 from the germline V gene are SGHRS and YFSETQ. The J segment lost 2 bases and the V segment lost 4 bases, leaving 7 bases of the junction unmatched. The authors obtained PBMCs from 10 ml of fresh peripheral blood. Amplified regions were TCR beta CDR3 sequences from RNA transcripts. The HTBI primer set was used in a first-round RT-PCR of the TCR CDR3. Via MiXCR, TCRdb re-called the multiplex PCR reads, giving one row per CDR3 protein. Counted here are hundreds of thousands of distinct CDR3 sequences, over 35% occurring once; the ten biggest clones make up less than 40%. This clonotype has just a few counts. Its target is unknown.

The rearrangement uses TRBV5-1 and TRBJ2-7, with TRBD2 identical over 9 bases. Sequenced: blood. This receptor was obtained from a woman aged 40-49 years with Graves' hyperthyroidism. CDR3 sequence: CASSPDGTSTYEQYF. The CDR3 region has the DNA TGCGCCAGCAGCCCTGATGGGACTAGCACCTACGAGCAGTACTTC.